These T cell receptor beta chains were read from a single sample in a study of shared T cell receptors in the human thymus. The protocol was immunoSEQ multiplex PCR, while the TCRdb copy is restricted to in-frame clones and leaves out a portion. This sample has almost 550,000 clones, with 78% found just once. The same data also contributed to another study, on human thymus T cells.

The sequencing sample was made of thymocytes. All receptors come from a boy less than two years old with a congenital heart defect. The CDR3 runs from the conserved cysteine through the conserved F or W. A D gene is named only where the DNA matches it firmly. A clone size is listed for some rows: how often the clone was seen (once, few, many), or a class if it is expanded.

CDR3: CASSLDREADTDTQYF
DNA: TGCGCCAGCAGCTTGGATCGGGAGGCGGACACAGATACGCAGTATTTT
size: -
V: TRBV5-1
J: TRBJ2-3
D: TRBD2

CDR3: CASSPTGTTRPLLYEQYF
DNA: TGTGCCAGCAGTCCGACCGGGACTACTAGGCCCCTTTTATACGAGCAGTACTTC
size: -
V: TRBV7-2
J: TRBJ2-7
D: TRBD2

CDR3: CSVGDSAEIEQFF
DNA: TGCAGCGTTGGGGACTCCGCTGAAATCGAGCAGTTCTTC
size: few
V: TRBV29-1
J: TRBJ2-1
D: -

CDR3: CASQKGGLAGGPRTDTQYF
DNA: TGTGCCAGCCAAAAAGGGGGGCTAGCGGGAGGGCCCCGCACAGATACGCAGTATTTT
size: -
V: TRBV4-2
J: TRBJ2-3
D: TRBD2

CDR3: CASRHRGVDTGELFF
DNA: TGTGCCAGCAGACACAGGGGGGTCGACACCGGGGAGCTGTTTTTT
size: -
V: TRBV13
J: TRBJ2-2
D: TRBD1

CDR3: CASSTPGRGAPGANVLTF
DNA: TGCGCCAGCAGCACCCCCGGGAGGGGGGCCCCTGGGGCCAACGTCCTGACTTTC
size: few
V: TRBV5-1
J: TRBJ2-6
D: TRBD2

CDR3: CASSLVGTGNGDEQYF
DNA: TGTGCCAGCAGCTTAGTAGGGACAGGGAACGGCGACGAGCAGTACTTC
size: -
V: TRBV7-9
J: TRBJ2-7
D: TRBD1

CDR3: CASSQVWAMTDPLKGTQYF
DNA: TGCGCCAGCAGCCAAGTCTGGGCCATGACAGACCCACTGAAGGGGACCCAGTACTTC
size: -
V: TRBV4-1
J: TRBJ2-5
D: -

CDR3: CASSQGVSGIYEQYF
DNA: TGCGCCAGCAGCCAAGGCGTTAGCGGGATCTACGAGCAGTACTTC
size: few
V: TRBV4-3
J: TRBJ2-7
D: TRBD2

CDR3: CASSQGGVSTDTQYF
DNA: TGTGCCAGCAGCCAAGGAGGAGTGAGCACAGATACGCAGTATTTT
size: -
V: TRBV4-2
J: TRBJ2-3
D: -

CDR3: CATSRDPPRVDQPQHF
DNA: TGTGCCACCAGCAGAGACCCTCCCCGGGTAGATCAGCCCCAGCATTTT
size: -
V: TRBV15
J: TRBJ1-5
D: -

CDR3: CATSILPGGYPQPQHF
DNA: TGTGCCACCAGCATCCTCCCCGGGGGGTACCCGCAGCCCCAGCATTTT
size: -
V: TRBV15
J: TRBJ1-5
D: -

CDR3: CASRDLSGQETQYF
DNA: TGTGCCAGCAGAGATCTAAGCGGGCAAGAGACCCAGTACTTC
size: -
V: TRBV6-5
J: TRBJ2-5
D: -

CDR3: CASRGGGNQPQHF
DNA: TGTGCCAGCCGGGGGGGTGGCAATCAGCCCCAGCATTTT
size: -
V: TRBV6-5
J: TRBJ1-5
D: -

CDR3: CASSLPCQSTDTQYF
DNA: TGTGCCAGCAGTTTGCCTTGTCAGAGCACAGATACGCAGTATTTT
size: once
V: TRBV28
J: TRBJ2-3
D: -

CDR3: CASGLKGGRGRVLDTEAFF
DNA: TGTGCTAGTGGTTTGAAAGGGGGCAGGGGAAGAGTTTTGGACACTGAAGCTTTCTTT
size: -
V: TRBV12-5
J: TRBJ1-1
D: TRBD1

CDR3: CASSYGKGRGNQPQHF
DNA: TGTGCCAGCAGTTACGGGAAGGGGCGCGGCAATCAGCCCCAGCATTTT
size: -
V: TRBV6-6
J: TRBJ1-5
D: -

CDR3: CASSPSSGSFTGELFF
DNA: TGTGCCAGCAGTCCCTCCAGCGGGTCGTTCACCGGGGAGCTGTTTTTT
size: -
V: TRBV27
J: TRBJ2-2
D: -

CDR3: CASSAHRDPYEQYF
DNA: TGTGCCAGCAGCGCCCACAGGGACCCCTACGAGCAGTACTTC
size: few
V: TRBV9
J: TRBJ2-7
D: -

CDR3: CASSQEKGHNEAFF
DNA: TGCGCCAGCAGCCAAGAGAAGGGACATAATGAAGCTTTCTTT
size: -
V: TRBV4-3
J: TRBJ1-1
D: -

CDR3: CASSLAVPGANYGYTF
DNA: TGTGCCAGCAGCTTGGCCGTCCCAGGGGCTAACTATGGCTACACCTTC
size: -
V: TRBV5-4
J: TRBJ1-2
D: -

CDR3: CASSLGGRGTGELFF
DNA: TGTGCCAGCAGCTTAGGTGGGAGGGGGACCGGGGAGCTGTTTTTT
size: few
V: TRBV7-2
J: TRBJ2-2
D: -

CDR3: CASSLARQRLSYGYTF
DNA: TGTGCCAGCAGCTTAGCCCGGCAGAGACTTAGCTATGGCTACACCTTC
size: -
V: TRBV11-2
J: TRBJ1-2
D: -

CDR3: CASSTQGAVEQFF
DNA: TGTGCCAGCAGCACCCAAGGGGCGGTAGAGCAGTTCTTC
size: -
V: TRBV14
J: TRBJ2-1
D: -

CDR3: CASLGQVAEAFF
DNA: TGTGCCAGCTTAGGACAGGTCGCTGAAGCTTTCTTT
size: -
V: TRBV28
J: TRBJ1-1
D: TRBD1

CDR3: CAWSRQGRSYNEQFF
DNA: TGTGCCTGGAGTAGACAGGGGAGGTCCTACAATGAGCAGTTCTTC
size: -
V: TRBV30
J: TRBJ2-1
D: TRBD1

CDR3: CSVVDSGLSTDTQYF
DNA: TGCAGCGTTGTGGACAGTGGCTTGAGCACAGATACGCAGTATTTT
size: -
V: TRBV29-1
J: TRBJ2-3
D: -

CDR3: CASGGRDRGEKLFF
DNA: TGTGCCAGCGGGGGGCGTGACAGGGGGGAAAAACTGTTTTTT
size: -
V: TRBV5-4
J: TRBJ1-4
D: TRBD1

CDR3: CATSTRTSGTYEQYF
DNA: TGTGCCACCAGCACTCGGACTAGCGGGACCTACGAGCAGTACTTC
size: -
V: TRBV15
J: TRBJ2-7
D: TRBD2

CDR3: CASSEAGGRTGELFF
DNA: TGTGCCAGCAGCGAAGCGGGGGGGAGGACCGGGGAGCTGTTTTTT
size: once
V: TRBV14
J: TRBJ2-2
D: TRBD2

CDR3: CASSNSGRATDTQYF
DNA: TGTGCCAGTTCCAATAGCGGGCGGGCCACAGATACGCAGTATTTT
size: -
V: TRBV18
J: TRBJ2-3
D: TRBD2

CDR3: CASSVAGNTIYF
DNA: TGTGCCAGCAGCGTAGCGGGAAACACCATATATTTT
size: -
V: TRBV9
J: TRBJ1-3
D: -

CDR3: CASSPGSSGRADGELFF
DNA: TGTGCCAGCTCACCAGGCAGTAGCGGGAGGGCGGACGGGGAGCTGTTTTTT
size: -
V: TRBV18
J: TRBJ2-2
D: TRBD2

CDR3: CASSSPQREGYEQYF
DNA: TGTGCCAGCAGTTCCCCCCAGCGGGAGGGATACGAGCAGTACTTC
size: -
V: TRBV28
J: TRBJ2-7
D: TRBD2

CDR3: CSADRYTEAFF
DNA: TGCAGTGCCGACAGGTACACTGAAGCTTTCTTT
size: -
V: TRBV20-1
J: TRBJ1-1
D: -

CDR3: CASSQRTGGMNTEAFF
DNA: TGTGCCAGCAGCCAGAGGACAGGGGGGATGAACACTGAAGCTTTCTTT
size: few
V: TRBV7-9
J: TRBJ1-1
D: TRBD1

CDR3: CASSAGTGEVAGNTIYF
DNA: TGTGCCAGCAGCGCCGGGACAGGGGAAGTCGCTGGAAACACCATATATTTT
size: few
V: TRBV9
J: TRBJ1-3
D: TRBD1

CDR3: CASSVGQGDQPQHF
DNA: TGTGCCAGCAGCGTCGGACAGGGTGATCAGCCCCAGCATTTT
size: -
V: TRBV9
J: TRBJ1-5
D: TRBD1

CDR3: CASGSVTPEQYF
DNA: TGTGCCAGCGGCTCCGTAACACCAGAGCAGTACTTC
size: -
V: TRBV25-1
J: TRBJ2-7
D: -